Given below is one TCR beta chain in context. The data derive from a study of CD8 T cells in ankylosing spondylitis. TCRdb re-called the 5' RACE reads through MiXCR, storing one row per CDR3 protein. In the table there are under 170,000 distinct CDR3 sequences, under 55% of which are singletons. Germline assignment: CDR1 SGHRS and CDR2 YFSETQ. The V and J ends lost 7 bases and 9 bases, in that order; junction bases with no gene match: 9. The CDR3 sequence is 13 residues long. The sample was synovial fluid, either unsorted or a sorted T cell fraction (not recorded which). This chain connects TRBV5-1 to TRBJ1-1; the match to TRBD1 covers 10 bases. The sequence was obtained from a male donor with ankylosing spondylitis. CDR3 DNA sequence: TGCGCCAGCGGCCCGACAGGGGGCATGAAAGCTTTCTTT. It translates to CASGPTGGMKAFF.